Below, 8 T cell receptor beta chains from the same sample are listed, as sequenced in a study of T-cell reconstitution after alpha-beta-depleted transplantation in children. Researchers prepared the TCRbeta library using unique molecular identifiers, the study reports. TCRdb fed the PCR reads into MiXCR, producing one record per CDR3 protein. Counted here are about 610,000 distinct CDR3 sequences, 10% to 13% occurring once; the ten biggest clones make up roughly 4%. Sequenced material: PBMCs from the stem cell graft donor, taken from the stem cell graft. These receptor sequences come from a human donor who donated a stem cell graft to a child with acute myeloid leukemia.

This clonotype was detected ten times or more. This rearrangement joins TRBV20-1 to TRBJ2-7, with TRBD2 identical over 7 bases. CDR1 is DFQATT and CDR2 is SNEGSKA in the germline V gene (reference sequence). J was trimmed by 7 bases and V by 3 bases; bases with no gene match: 6. There are 12 residues in the CDR3. Here the CDR3 reads CSARGEGREQYF. CDR3 DNA sequence: TGCAGTGCTAGGGGGGAGGGCCGAGAGCAGTACTTC.

This clonotype was found many times. The rearrangement joins TRBV25-1 to TRBJ2-1, with D possibly being TRBD2 (5 bases). This CDR3 is 18 amino acids long. V was cut by 1 base and J by 0 bases, with 16 bases left in between. CDR1 MGHDK and CDR2 SYGVNS come from the germline V gene. CDR3 amino acids: CASSESSGSVSSYNEQFF. In DNA form, the CDR3 reads TGTGCCAGCAGTGAATCATCGGGGAGCGTAAGCTCCTACAATGAGCAGTTCTTC. The full variable domain, in which reference TRBV25-1 and TRBJ2-1 provide the parts outside the CDR3, is EADIYQTPRYLVIGTGKKITLECSQTMGHDKMYWYQQDPGMELHLIHYSYGVNSTEKGDLSSESTVSRIRTEHFPLTLESARPSHTSQYLCASSESSGSVSSYNEQFFGPGTRLTVL.

This clonotype has a count of ten or more. V is TRBV6-2 or TRBV6-3 and J is TRBJ2-7, with D maybe TRBD2 (7 bases). V shed 2 bases and J shed 4 bases, with 18 bases lying between them. The CDR3 covers 16 residues. CDR1 is MNHEY, CDR2 SVGEGT, per germline. The CDR3 here is CASSYGGRGPPYEQYF. As DNA, the CDR3 is TGTGCCAGCAGTTACGGAGGGCGGGGGCCTCCTTACGAGCAGTACTTC.

This clonotype was counted only a few times. This chain connects TRBV5-6 to TRBJ2-7; D call uncertain. The CDR3 sequence is 16 residues long. Trimming took 4 bases from V and 0 from J, leaving 17 bases between them. Germline V CDR1 and CDR2: SGHDT, YYEEEE. This CDR3 reads CASSIRALVGSYEQYF. CDR3 in DNA: TGTGCCAGCAGCATACGGGCCTTAGTGGGCTCCTACGAGCAGTACTTC.

This clonotype turned up a few times. The rearrangement joins TRBV6-1 to TRBJ2-7; 10 positions match TRBD2. The CDR3 has 14 amino acids. Germline CDR1 reads MNHNS; CDR2 reads SASEGT. With V trimmed by 8 bases and J by 0 bases, 4 bases remained unmatched. CDR3 sequence: CASLRTSGSYEQYF. The CDR3 DNA reads TGTGCCAGCTTACGGACTAGCGGCTCCTACGAGCAGTACTTC.

This clonotype was picked up many times. The rearrangement links TRBV28 to TRBJ2-3, with TRBD2 as a possible D gene (6 bases). Between the trimmed V and J ends, which lost 7 bases and 2 bases, there was a span of 19 bases. Looked up from germline, CDR1 is MDHEN and CDR2 is SYDVKM. The CDR3 runs 16 residues. The CDR3 region has the DNA TGTGCCAGCATCCCTGTGCGGGACTTTTACACAGATACGCAGTATTTT. This sequence encodes CASIPVRDFYTDTQYF.

As regards this clonotype: Without the conserved terminal phenylalanine or tryptophan, this CDR3 likely stems from a read error. The chain joins TRBV29-1 to TRBJ1-5, with unresolved D. CDR1 is SQVTM and CDR2 is ANQGSEA in the germline V gene. The ends were cut back, 2 bases at V and 3 bases at J, with 8 bases in the middle. This CDR3 has 13 residues. CDR3 sequence (DNA): TGCAGCGTTGAACTAGAGAACAATCAGCCCCAGCATTAT. Its protein product is CSVELENNQPQHY.

This sequence joins TRBV21-1 and TRBJ2-7; the table assigns TRBD1, which was not confirmed against the DNA. TRBV21-1 is termed a pseudogene. The CDR3 contains 15 residues. The CDR3 region has the DNA TGTGCCAGCAGCAAAGTGGACTCACAGGGCGGCGAGCAGTACTTC. Amino acid sequence: CASSKVDSQGGEQYF.